What follows are 8 T cell receptor beta chains derived from one specimen sequenced in a study of T cell clusters in autoimmune cytopenias. One tube held mixed TRB-A and TRB-B primer pools for touch-down PCR. TCRdb re-called the multiplex PCR reads, yielding one record per CDR3 amino acid sequence without DNA. The listing records several thousand distinct CDR3 sequences. About 37,500 genome equivalents of blood DNA were amplified for TRB. The specimen was peripheral blood. The source is a human donor with an autoimmune cytopenia or autoimmune hepatitis (not recorded which).

Measured by frequency, this clonotype is medium-sized. CDR3: CASRPLGGLDEKLFF. The chain links TRBV6-5 to TRBJ1-4; TCRdb reports TRBD1, a call that lacks DNA to check it against. This CDR3 contains 15 residues. Per germline, CDR1 MNHEY and CDR2 SVGAGI.

This clonotype is medium-sized by frequency. The J gene is TRBJ2-3, the V gene TRBV7-2; TCRdb lists TRBD2, though no DNA is available to test this call. CDR1 is SGHTA, CDR2 FQGNSA, per germline. CDR3 length: 18 residues. CDR3 sequence reads: CASSRGLAGGVGTDTQYF.

By frequency, this clonotype registers medium-sized. The genes are TRBV6-4 and TRBJ2-1; TCRdb picks TRBD1, but there is no DNA to check that call. The CDR3 loop spans 14 amino acids. Germline V gene sequence: CDR1 MRHNA, CDR2 SNTAGT. CDR3 protein: CASSDGMGRSEQFF.

The gene calls are TRBV28 and TRBJ2-7. The germline CDR1 and CDR2 sequences are MDHEN and SYDVKM. This CDR3 has 15 amino acids. Here the CDR3 reads CASSLSAFARHEQYF.

V and J are TRBV5-1 and TRBJ2-2; TCRdb calls TRBD2, which cannot be checked without DNA. This CDR3 has 16 amino acids. Germline CDR1 reads SGHRS; CDR2 reads YFSETQ. CDR3 region: CASSRGPGGNTGELFF. Complete variable domain (other parts from reference TRBV5-1 and TRBJ2-2): KAGVTQTPRYLIKTRGQQVTLSCSPISGHRSVSWYQQTPGQGLQFLFEYFSETQRNKGNFPGRFSGRQFSNSRSEMNVSTLELGDSALYLCASSRGPGGNTGELFFGEGSRLTVL.

V usage is TRBV13 and J usage is TRBJ2-3. The CDR3 is 13 residues long. In germline, CDR1 is PRHDT, CDR2 FYEKMQ (reference sequence). The CDR3 is CASSLESTDTQYF.

The chain recombines TRBV20-1 with TRBJ2-7; no DNA is available, so the TRBD2 call from TCRdb remains unchecked. The germline CDR1 and CDR2 sequences are DFQATT and SNEGSKA (reference sequence). The CDR3 sequence is 12 residues long. The CDR3 loop reads CSATVRLYEQYF.

This clonotype is labeled medium-sized (0.01 to 0.1%) based on frequency. The V call is TRBV6-2 or TRBV6-3, the J call TRBJ2-1; no DNA is available, so the TRBD2 call from TCRdb remains unchecked. Germline-derived CDR1 and CDR2 are MNHEY and SVGEGT. CDR3 size: 15 residues. CDR3 region: CASRWASGSYNEQFF.